A selection of T cell receptor beta chains follows, all from one sample in a study of shared clonotypes between healthy human individuals. Some clones are missing from TCRdb's copy, which holds only in-frame ones; the method was immunoSEQ multiplex PCR. There are about 1 million clones in the sample; roughly 80% occur only once, and roughly 1.4% lies in the top ten. Source material: memory CD4+ T cells sorted from blood. The receptor set was obtained from a man between 18 and 29 years old in good health. The CDR3 runs from the conserved cysteine through the conserved F or W. Fields, in order: CDR3 length, V gene, J gene, D gene, clone size, CDR3 DNA, CDR3 protein. The D gene is left open where the match is weak. Size is stated for part of the rows, as once, few or many counts, or as a class when the clone is expanded.

CDR3 length: 14
V gene: TRBV30
J gene: TRBJ1-2
D gene: .
clone size: .
CDR3 DNA: TGTGCCTGGAGTCCGGCGGAGGGACGTCATGGCTACACCTTC
CDR3 protein: CAWSPAEGRHGYTF

CDR3 length: 14
V gene: TRBV28
J gene: TRBJ1-1
D gene: TRBD1
clone size: .
CDR3 DNA: TGTGCCAGCAGCCAAAATCCAGGGGGCACTGAAGCTTTCTTT
CDR3 protein: CASSQNPGGTEAFF

CDR3 length: 13
V gene: TRBV5-1
J gene: TRBJ2-7
D gene: TRBD1
clone size: many
CDR3 DNA: TGCGCCAGCAGCTTGGACAGGGGGCGCGAGCAGTACTTC
CDR3 protein: CASSLDRGREQYF

CDR3 length: 12
V gene: TRBV30
J gene: TRBJ2-1
D gene: .
clone size: .
CDR3 DNA: TGTGCCTGCTCTCCCCTCTACAATGAGCAGTTCTTC
CDR3 protein: CACSPLYNEQFF

CDR3 length: 13
V gene: TRBV15
J gene: TRBJ1-4
D gene: .
clone size: .
CDR3 DNA: TGTGCCACCAGCAGAGATTATAAGGATCCAATGTTTTTT
CDR3 protein: CATSRDYKDPMFF

CDR3 length: 13
V gene: TRBV7-2
J gene: TRBJ1-2
D gene: .
clone size: .
CDR3 DNA: TGTGCCAGCAGCCCGACAGGCGCAATAGGCTACACCTTC
CDR3 protein: CASSPTGAIGYTF

CDR3 length: 14
V gene: TRBV5-1
J gene: TRBJ2-7
D gene: .
clone size: .
CDR3 DNA: TGCGCCAGCAGCTTCGGACGCGCCGGGGGCGAGCAGTACTTC
CDR3 protein: CASSFGRAGGEQYF

CDR3 length: 12
V gene: TRBV18
J gene: TRBJ1-2
D gene: TRBD1
clone size: .
CDR3 DNA: TGTGCCAGCACGACAGGGAACTATGGCTACACCTTC
CDR3 protein: CASTTGNYGYTF

CDR3 length: 14
V gene: TRBV19
J gene: TRBJ2-2
D gene: .
clone size: few
CDR3 DNA: TGTGCCAGCACCAGTAGGGAGTTAGCCGGGGAGCTGTTTTTT
CDR3 protein: CASTSRELAGELFF

CDR3 length: 14
V gene: TRBV27
J gene: TRBJ2-7
D gene: TRBD2
clone size: few
CDR3 DNA: TGTGCCAGCACCTCTAGCGGGAGTGGGAACGAGCAGTACTTC
CDR3 protein: CASTSSGSGNEQYF

CDR3 length: 14
V gene: TRBV5-1
J gene: TRBJ1-1
D gene: TRBD1
clone size: .
CDR3 DNA: TGCGCCAGCTCCGGACAGGGGAGTGGGACTGAAGCTTTCTTT
CDR3 protein: CASSGQGSGTEAFF

CDR3 length: 15
V gene: TRBV27
J gene: TRBJ1-6
D gene: TRBD1
clone size: .
CDR3 DNA: TGTGCCAGCACCCGGACAGGACTTTATAATTCACCCCTCCACTTT
CDR3 protein: CASTRTGLYNSPLHF

CDR3 length: 14
V gene: TRBV7-3
J gene: TRBJ2-2
D gene: .
clone size: .
CDR3 DNA: TGTGCCAGCAGCCTAAATCTCGTGCCCGGGGAGCTGTTTTTT
CDR3 protein: CASSLNLVPGELFF

CDR3 length: 14
V gene: TRBV6-6
J gene: TRBJ1-2
D gene: TRBD1
clone size: .
CDR3 DNA: TGTGCCAGCAGTTTAATGACAGGGGACTATGGCTACACCTTC
CDR3 protein: CASSLMTGDYGYTF

CDR3 length: 14
V gene: TRBV7-2
J gene: TRBJ2-1
D gene: TRBD2
clone size: .
CDR3 DNA: TGTGCCAGCAGCACCAGGACTAGCTATAATGAGCAGTTCTTC
CDR3 protein: CASSTRTSYNEQFF